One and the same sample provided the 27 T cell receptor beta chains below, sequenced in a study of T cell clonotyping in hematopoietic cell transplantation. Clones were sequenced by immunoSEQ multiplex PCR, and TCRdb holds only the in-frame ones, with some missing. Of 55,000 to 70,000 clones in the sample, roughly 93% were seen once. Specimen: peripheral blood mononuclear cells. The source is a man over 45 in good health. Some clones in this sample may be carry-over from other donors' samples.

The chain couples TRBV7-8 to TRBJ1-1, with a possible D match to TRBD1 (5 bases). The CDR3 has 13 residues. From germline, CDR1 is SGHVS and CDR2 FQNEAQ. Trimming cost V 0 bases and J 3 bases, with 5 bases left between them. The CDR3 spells CASSLAGDTEAFF. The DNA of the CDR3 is TGTGCCAGCAGCTTAGCGGGGGACACTGAAGCTTTCTTT.

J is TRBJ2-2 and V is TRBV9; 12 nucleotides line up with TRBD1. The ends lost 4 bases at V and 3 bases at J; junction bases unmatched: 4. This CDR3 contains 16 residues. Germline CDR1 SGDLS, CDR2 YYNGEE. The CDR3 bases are TGTGCCAGCAGCCCCGGGACAGGGGGCGACACCGGGGAGCTGTTTTTT. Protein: CASSPGTGGDTGELFF.

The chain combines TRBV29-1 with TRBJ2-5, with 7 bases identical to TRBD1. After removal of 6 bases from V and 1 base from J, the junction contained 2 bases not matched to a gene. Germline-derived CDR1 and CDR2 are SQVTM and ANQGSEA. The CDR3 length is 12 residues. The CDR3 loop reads CSVRDSQETQYF. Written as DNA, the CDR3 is TGCAGCGTGAGGGACAGCCAAGAGACCCAGTACTTC.

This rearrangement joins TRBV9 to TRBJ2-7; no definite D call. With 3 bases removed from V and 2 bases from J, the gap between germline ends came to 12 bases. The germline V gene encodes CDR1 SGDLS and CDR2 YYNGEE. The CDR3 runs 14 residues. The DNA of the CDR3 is TGTGCCAGCAGCGCGACCGATTTTCCCTACGAGCAGTACTTC. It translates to CASSATDFPYEQYF.

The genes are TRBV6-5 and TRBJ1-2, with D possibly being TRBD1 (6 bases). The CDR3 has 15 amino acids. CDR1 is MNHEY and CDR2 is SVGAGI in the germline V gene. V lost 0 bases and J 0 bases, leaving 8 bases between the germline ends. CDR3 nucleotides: TGTGCCAGCAGTTACTCTCCAGGGGCTAACTATGGCTACACCTTC. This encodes CASSYSPGANYGYTF.

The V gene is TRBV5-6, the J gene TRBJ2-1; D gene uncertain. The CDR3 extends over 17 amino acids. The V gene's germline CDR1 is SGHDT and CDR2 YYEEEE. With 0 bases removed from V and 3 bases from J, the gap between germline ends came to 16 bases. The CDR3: CASSLASRMQLYNEQFF. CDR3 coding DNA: TGTGCCAGCAGCTTGGCCAGTAGAATGCAGCTCTACAATGAGCAGTTCTTC. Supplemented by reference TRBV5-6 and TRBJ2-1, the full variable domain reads DAGVTQSPTHLIKTRGQQVTLRCSPKSGHDTVSWYQQALGQGPQFIFQYYEEEERQRGNFPDRFSGHQFPNYSSELNVNALLLGDSALYLCASSLASRMQLYNEQFFGPGTRLTVL.

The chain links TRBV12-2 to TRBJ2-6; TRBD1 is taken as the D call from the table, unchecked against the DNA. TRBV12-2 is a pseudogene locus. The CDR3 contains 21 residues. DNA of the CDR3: TGTGCAAGTCGCTTAGGAAGGGAGAGGACAGGACCGACCTCTGGGGCCAACGTCCTGACTTTC. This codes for CASRLGRERTGPTSGANVLTF.

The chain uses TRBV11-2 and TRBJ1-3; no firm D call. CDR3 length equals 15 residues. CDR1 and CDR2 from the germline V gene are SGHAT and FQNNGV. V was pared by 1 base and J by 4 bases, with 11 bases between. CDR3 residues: CASSLAGFVGNTIYF. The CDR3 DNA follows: TGTGCCAGCAGCTTAGCGGGCTTCGTCGGAAACACCATATATTTT.

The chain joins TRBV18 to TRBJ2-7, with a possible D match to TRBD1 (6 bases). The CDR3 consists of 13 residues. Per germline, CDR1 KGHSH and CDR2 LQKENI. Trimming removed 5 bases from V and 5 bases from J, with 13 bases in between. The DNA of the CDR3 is TGTGCCAGCTCAGCAAACAGGGTTGACGAGCAGTACTTC. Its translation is CASSANRVDEQYF.

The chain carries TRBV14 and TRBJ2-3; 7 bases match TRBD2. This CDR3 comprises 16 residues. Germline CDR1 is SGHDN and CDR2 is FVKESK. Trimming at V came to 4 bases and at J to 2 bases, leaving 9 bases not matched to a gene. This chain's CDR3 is CASSLLAGALTDTQYF. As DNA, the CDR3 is TGTGCCAGCAGCCTCTTAGCGGGCGCGCTCACAGATACGCAGTATTTT.

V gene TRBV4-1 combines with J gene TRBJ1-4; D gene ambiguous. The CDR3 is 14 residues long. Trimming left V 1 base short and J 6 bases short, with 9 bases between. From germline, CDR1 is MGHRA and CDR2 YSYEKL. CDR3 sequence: CASSQGYGDEKLFF. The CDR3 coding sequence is TGCGCCAGCAGCCAAGGGTACGGGGATGAAAAACTGTTTTTT.

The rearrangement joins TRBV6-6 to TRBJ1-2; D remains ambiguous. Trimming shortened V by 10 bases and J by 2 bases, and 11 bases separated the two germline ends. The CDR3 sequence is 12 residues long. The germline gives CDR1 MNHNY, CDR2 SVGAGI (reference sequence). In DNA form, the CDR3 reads TGTGCCATATACGGGAGGAACTATGGCTACACCTTC. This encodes CAIYGRNYGYTF.

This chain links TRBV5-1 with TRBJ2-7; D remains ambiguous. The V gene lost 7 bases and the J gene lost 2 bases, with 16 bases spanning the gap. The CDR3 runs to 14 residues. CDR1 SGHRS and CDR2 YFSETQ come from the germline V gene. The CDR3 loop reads CASREDLGPYEQYF. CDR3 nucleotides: TGCGCCAGCCGAGAGGACCTAGGGCCCTACGAGCAGTACTTC.

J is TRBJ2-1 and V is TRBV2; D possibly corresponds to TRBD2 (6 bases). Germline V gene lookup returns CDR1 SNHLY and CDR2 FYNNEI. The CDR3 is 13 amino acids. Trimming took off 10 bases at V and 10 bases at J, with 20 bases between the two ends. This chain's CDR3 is CATSRGSGGEQFF. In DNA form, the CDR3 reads TGTGCCACCTCTAGAGGGTCCGGGGGAGAGCAGTTCTTC.

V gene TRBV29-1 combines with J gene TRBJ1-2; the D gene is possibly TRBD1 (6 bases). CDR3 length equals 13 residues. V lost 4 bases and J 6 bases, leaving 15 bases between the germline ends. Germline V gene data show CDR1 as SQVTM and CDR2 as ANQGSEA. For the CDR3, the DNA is TGCAGCGTTGTAAGGGGGAGAAAGGATGGCTACACCTTC. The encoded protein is CSVVRGRKDGYTF.

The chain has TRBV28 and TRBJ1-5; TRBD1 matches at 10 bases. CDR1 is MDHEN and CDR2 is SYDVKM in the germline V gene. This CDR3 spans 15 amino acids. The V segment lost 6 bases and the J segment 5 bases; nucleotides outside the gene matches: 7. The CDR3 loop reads CASSFRDRGYQPQHF. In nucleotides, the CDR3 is TGTGCCAGCAGCTTCCGGGACAGGGGTTATCAGCCCCAGCATTTT.

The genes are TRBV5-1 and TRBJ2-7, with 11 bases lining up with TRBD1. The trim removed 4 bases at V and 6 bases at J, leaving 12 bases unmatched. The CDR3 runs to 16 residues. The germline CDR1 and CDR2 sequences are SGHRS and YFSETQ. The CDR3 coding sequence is TGCGCCAGCAGCACCGGACAGGGGGCGAATTTCGGCGAGCAGTACTTC. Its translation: CASSTGQGANFGEQYF.

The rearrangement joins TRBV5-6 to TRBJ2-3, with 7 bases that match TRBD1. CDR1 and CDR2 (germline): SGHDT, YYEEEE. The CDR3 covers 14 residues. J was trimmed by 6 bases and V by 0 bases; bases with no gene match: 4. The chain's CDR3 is CASSLVQGLDTQYF. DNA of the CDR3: TGTGCCAGCAGCTTGGTACAGGGGTTGGATACGCAGTATTTT. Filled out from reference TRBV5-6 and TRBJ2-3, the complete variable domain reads DAGVTQSPTHLIKTRGQQVTLRCSPKSGHDTVSWYQQALGQGPQFIFQYYEEEERQRGNFPDRFSGHQFPNYSSELNVNALLLGDSALYLCASSLVQGLDTQYFGPGTRLTVL.

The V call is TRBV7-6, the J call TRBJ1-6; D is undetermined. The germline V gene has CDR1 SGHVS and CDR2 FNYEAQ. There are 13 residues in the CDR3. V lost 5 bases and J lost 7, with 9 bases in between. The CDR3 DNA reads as TGTGCCAGCAGCCCAGACCCGAATTCACCCCTCCACTTT. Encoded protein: CASSPDPNSPLHF.

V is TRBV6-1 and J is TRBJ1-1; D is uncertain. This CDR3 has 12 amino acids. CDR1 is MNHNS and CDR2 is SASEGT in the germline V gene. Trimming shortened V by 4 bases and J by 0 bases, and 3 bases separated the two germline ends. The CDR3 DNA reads TGTGCCAGCAGTGTTGTGAACACTGAAGCTTTCTTT. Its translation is CASSVVNTEAFF.

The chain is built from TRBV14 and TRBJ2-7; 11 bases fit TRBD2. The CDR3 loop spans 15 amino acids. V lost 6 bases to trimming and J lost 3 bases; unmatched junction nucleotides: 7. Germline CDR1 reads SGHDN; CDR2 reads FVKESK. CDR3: CASSQLAGDVYEQYF. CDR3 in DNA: TGTGCCAGCAGTCAACTAGCGGGGGATGTCTACGAGCAGTACTTC.

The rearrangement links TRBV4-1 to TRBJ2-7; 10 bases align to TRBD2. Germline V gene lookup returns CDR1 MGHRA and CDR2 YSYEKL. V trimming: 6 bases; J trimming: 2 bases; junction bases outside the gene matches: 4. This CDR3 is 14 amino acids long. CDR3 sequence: CASSRTSGPYEQYF. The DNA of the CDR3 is TGCGCCAGCAGTCGGACTAGCGGTCCCTACGAGCAGTACTTC.

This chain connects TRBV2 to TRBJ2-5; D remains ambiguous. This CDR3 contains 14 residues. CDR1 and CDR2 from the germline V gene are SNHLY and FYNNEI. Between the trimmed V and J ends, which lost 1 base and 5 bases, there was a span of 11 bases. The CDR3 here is CASSEVGFWETQYF. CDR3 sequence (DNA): TGTGCCAGCAGTGAAGTTGGGTTTTGGGAGACCCAGTACTTC.

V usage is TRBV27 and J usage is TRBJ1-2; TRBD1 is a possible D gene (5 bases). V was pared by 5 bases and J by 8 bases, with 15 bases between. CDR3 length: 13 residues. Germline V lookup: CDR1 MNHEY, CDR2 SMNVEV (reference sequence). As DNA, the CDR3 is TGTGCCAGCAGTGCTAACCAGGGTGGCGGCTACACCTTC. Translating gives CASSANQGGGYTF.

CDR3 protein: CASSQRPSRTDTQYF. The CDR3 DNA reads as TGTGCCAGCAGCCAGCGACCATCCCGCACAGATACGCAGTATTTT. J is TRBJ2-3 and V is TRBV14, with unresolved D. Germline values: CDR1 SGHDN, CDR2 FVKESK. V lost 3 bases, J lost 1 base, and 11 bases lay in between. This CDR3 is 15 amino acids long.

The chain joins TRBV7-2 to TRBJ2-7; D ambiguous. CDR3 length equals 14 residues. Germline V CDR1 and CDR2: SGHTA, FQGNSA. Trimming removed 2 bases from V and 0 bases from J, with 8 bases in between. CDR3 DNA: TGTGCCAGCAGCTTATCCCCAGTCTCCTACGAGCAGTACTTC. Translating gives CASSLSPVSYEQYF.

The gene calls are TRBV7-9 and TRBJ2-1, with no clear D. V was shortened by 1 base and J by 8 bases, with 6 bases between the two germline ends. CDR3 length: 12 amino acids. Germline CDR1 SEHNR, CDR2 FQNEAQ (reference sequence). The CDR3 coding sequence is TGTGCCAGCAGCTTAGTGGGGTATGAGCAGTTCTTC. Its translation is CASSLVGYEQFF. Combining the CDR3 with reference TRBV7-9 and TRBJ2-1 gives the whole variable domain DTGVSQNPRHKITKRGQNVTFRCDPISEHNRLYWYRQTLGQGPEFLTYFQNEAQLEKSRLLSDRFSAERPKGSFSTLEIQRTEQGDSAMYLCASSLVGYEQFFGPGTRLTVL.